Following are 9 T cell receptor beta chains from one sample sequenced in a study of neoadjuvant anti-PD-1 for oral cavity cancer. Generated by immunoSEQ multiplex PCR, the TCRdb table keeps only in-frame clones and is missing some. This repertoire shows about 68,000 clones, about 85% found once; its top ten account for 3% to 4%. Stated time point: after neoadjuvant nivolumab, at surgical resection. The material was PBMCs, obtained after nivolumab (anti-PD-1) treatment. These TCRs come from a person aged 35-79 years with oral cavity squamous cell carcinoma.

This clone was seen more than once but under ten times. The gene calls are TRBV10-3 and TRBJ2-5; no reliable D call. With 3 bases removed from V and 3 bases from J, the gap between germline ends came to 5 bases. Germline values: CDR1 ENHRY, CDR2 SYGVKD. The CDR3 runs 12 residues. The CDR3 loop is CAISDGEETQYF. The CDR3 DNA sequence: TGTGCCATCAGTGATGGGGAAGAGACCCAGTACTTC.

The genes are TRBV6-5 and TRBJ1-4, with D possibly matching TRBD1 (5 bases). CDR1 is MNHEY and CDR2 is SVGAGI in the germline V gene. The length of the CDR3 is 13 residues. V shed 8 bases and J shed 8 bases, with 15 bases lying between them. CDR3 protein: CASGGTRSEKLFF. CDR3 nucleotide sequence: TGTGCCAGCGGCGGGACTAGATCCGAAAAACTGTTTTTT.

This chain uses TRBV7-9 with TRBJ1-2; tentatively, D is TRBD1 (5 bases). V lost 1 base, J lost 2 bases, and 14 bases lay in between. The CDR3 is made up of 16 amino acids. Germline CDR1 SEHNR, CDR2 FQNEAQ (reference sequence). This CDR3 is CASSLVIMEGNYGYTF. The CDR3 DNA sequence: TGTGCCAGCAGCTTAGTAATTATGGAGGGGAACTATGGCTACACCTTC.

V is TRBV5-1 and J is TRBJ2-1; unclear D gene. Germline values: CDR1 SGHRS, CDR2 YFSETQ. The V gene lost 0 bases and the J gene lost 5 bases, with 15 bases spanning the gap. The CDR3 consists of 16 residues. CDR3 in amino acids: CASSLGPGPPNNEQFF. As DNA, the CDR3 is TGCGCCAGCAGCTTGGGGCCAGGCCCACCCAACAATGAGCAGTTCTTC.

The CDR3 nucleotides read TGTGCCAGCAGCTTGGTAACGGGAGGGGAGACCCAGTACTTC. Protein: CASSLVTGGETQYF. The chain is built from TRBV7-9 and TRBJ2-5; the match to TRBD2 covers 8 bases. CDR1 is SEHNR and CDR2 is FQNEAQ in the germline V gene (reference sequence). The trim removed 3 bases at V and 5 bases at J, leaving 5 bases unmatched. The CDR3 has 14 amino acids.

V usage is TRBV10-3 and J usage is TRBJ2-7, with D uncertain. The CDR3 has 14 residues. Germline V gene data show CDR1 as ENHRY and CDR2 as SYGVKD. V was shortened by 5 bases and J by 0 bases, with 11 bases between the two germline ends. CDR3 loop: CAISQAQSSYEQYF. CDR3 nucleotides: TGTGCCATCAGTCAGGCCCAAAGCTCCTACGAGCAGTACTTC.

The chain is built from TRBV7-2 and TRBJ1-5, with D hard to call. Trimming removed 8 bases from V and 0 bases from J, with 8 bases in between. CDR3 length: 13 residues. Germline V gene sequence: CDR1 SGHTA, CDR2 FQGNSA. The CDR3 region has the DNA TGTGCCAGCGGAGTTTATAGCAATCAGCCCCAGCATTTT. Translation: CASGVYSNQPQHF.

This clone was detected only a few times. The chain carries TRBV19 and TRBJ2-3, with D perhaps matching TRBD1 (6 bases). The V end lost 3 bases, the J end lost 8 bases, and 15 bases lay between the germline ends. The CDR3 spans 14 residues. Germline CDR1 and CDR2: LNHDA and SQIVND (reference sequence). The CDR3 DNA is TGTGCCAGTAGTATCGCAGGGGAAATTTCTACGCAGTATTTT. As protein: CASSIAGEISTQYF. The full variable domain, its missing parts supplied by reference TRBV19 and TRBJ2-3, is DGGITQSPKYLFRKEGQNVTLSCEQNLNHDAMYWYRQDPGQGLRLIYYSQIVNDFQKGDIAEGYSVSREKKESFPLTVTSAQKNPTAFYLCASSIAGEISTQYFGPGTRLTVL.

The genes are TRBV7-9 and TRBJ2-7; 7 nucleotides agree with TRBD1. V lost 5 bases, J lost 4 bases, and 5 bases stayed unmatched. Germline values: CDR1 SEHNR, CDR2 FQNEAQ (reference sequence). The CDR3 loop spans 13 amino acids. This CDR3 is CASSVTGLYEQYF. CDR3 nucleotide sequence: TGTGCCAGCAGCGTGACAGGGCTTTACGAGCAGTACTTC.